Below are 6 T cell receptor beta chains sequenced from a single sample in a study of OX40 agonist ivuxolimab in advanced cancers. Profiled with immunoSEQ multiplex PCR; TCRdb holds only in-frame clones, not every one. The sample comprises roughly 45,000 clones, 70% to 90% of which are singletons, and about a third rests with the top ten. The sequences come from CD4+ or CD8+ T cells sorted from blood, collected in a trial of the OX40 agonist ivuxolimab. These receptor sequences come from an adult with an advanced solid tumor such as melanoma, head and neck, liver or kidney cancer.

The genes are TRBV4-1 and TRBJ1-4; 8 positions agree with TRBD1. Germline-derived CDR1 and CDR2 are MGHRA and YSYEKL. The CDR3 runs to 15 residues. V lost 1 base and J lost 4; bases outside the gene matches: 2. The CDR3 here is CASSQAGQVNEKLFF. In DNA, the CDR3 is TGCGCCAGCAGCCAAGCGGGACAGGTTAATGAAAAACTGTTTTTT.

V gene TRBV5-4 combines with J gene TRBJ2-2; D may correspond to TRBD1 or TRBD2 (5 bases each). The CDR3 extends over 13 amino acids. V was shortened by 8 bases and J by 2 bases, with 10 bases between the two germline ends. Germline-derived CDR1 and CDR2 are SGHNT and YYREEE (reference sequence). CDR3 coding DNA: TGTGCCAGTATGGGGGTCAACACCGGGGAGCTGTTTTTT. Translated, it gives CASMGVNTGELFF.

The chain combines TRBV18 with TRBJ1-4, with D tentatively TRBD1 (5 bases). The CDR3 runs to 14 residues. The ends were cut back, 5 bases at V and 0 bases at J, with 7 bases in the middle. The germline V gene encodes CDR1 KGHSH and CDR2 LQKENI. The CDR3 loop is CASSRGATNEKLFF. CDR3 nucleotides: TGTGCCAGCTCAAGGGGAGCAACTAATGAAAAACTGTTTTTT.

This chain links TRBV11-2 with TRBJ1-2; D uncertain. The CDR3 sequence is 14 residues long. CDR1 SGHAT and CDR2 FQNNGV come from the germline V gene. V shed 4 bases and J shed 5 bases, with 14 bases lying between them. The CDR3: CASSSLGEPYGYTF. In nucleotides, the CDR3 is TGTGCCAGCAGCTCCCTCGGGGAGCCATATGGCTACACCTTC.

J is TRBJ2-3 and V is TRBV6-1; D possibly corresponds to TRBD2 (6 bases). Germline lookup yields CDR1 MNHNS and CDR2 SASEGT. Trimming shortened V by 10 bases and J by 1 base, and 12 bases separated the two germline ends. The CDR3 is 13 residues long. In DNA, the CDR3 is TGTGCCATCACCGGGACTGGCACAGATACGCAGTATTTT. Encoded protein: CAITGTGTDTQYF.

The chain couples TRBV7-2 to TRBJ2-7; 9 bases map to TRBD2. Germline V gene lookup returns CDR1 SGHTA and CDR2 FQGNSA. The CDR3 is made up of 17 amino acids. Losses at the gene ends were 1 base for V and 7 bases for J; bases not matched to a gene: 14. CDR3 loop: CASSLEVSAGGPGEQYF. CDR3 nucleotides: TGTGCCAGCAGCTTAGAGGTCTCGGCGGGAGGGCCGGGGGAGCAGTACTTC.